A selection of T cell receptor beta chains follows, all from one sample in a study of cytomegalovirus exposure and HLA in healthy donors. The assay was immunoSEQ multiplex PCR, and TCRdb's table has in-frame clones only and misses some. The table has 150,000 to 170,000 clones, 60% to 85% seen once. The sequenced material came from PBMCs. These receptors all come from a woman aged 40 to 50 in good health and CMV-seronegative. Both conserved end residues are part of each CDR3. Part of the rows lack a size; the others show once, few, many or a class for expanded clones.

J,size,V,CDR3
TRBJ1-2,.,TRBV5-1,CASSPPAGAHGYTF
TRBJ1-1,few,TRBV11-3,CASSLLEGTEAFF
TRBJ1-1,.,TRBV2,CASSEAQGQGRTEAFF
TRBJ2-7,few,TRBV5-1,CASRGAGTSYEQYF
TRBJ2-5,.,TRBV6-5,CASSYASGQGTQYF
TRBJ1-2,.,TRBV29-1,CSVRQGAYGYTF
TRBJ2-3,.,TRBV2,CASGGFRTDTQYF
TRBJ1-5,few,TRBV7-2,CASSPHRDQPQHF
TRBJ1-2,.,TRBV6-5,CASSPGTGISGGYTF
TRBJ1-2,few,TRBV2,CASSPRGTGGGYTF
TRBJ2-1,.,TRBV4-1,CASSQDRGTYNEQFF
TRBJ1-2,.,TRBV27,CASSRGANYGYTF
TRBJ2-5,.,TRBV6-5,CASSYWPQETQYF
TRBJ2-2,once,TRBV5-1,CASSLLTSGAGSGELFF
TRBJ1-1,.,TRBV18,CASSPPVGQGQNTEAFF
TRBJ1-4,.,TRBV2,CASRGGTHNEKLFF
TRBJ1-5,.,TRBV29-1,CSVEGGQNQPQHF
TRBJ2-7,.,TRBV6-5,CASRHRTSGSYEQYF
TRBJ2-7,.,TRBV10-3,CAISGATGEVHEQYF
TRBJ2-7,few,TRBV5-1,CASSSRGFGSYEQYF
TRBJ1-1,.,TRBV7-2,CASSPGDRGEAFF
TRBJ2-2,.,TRBV27,CASSLRNELAGRSGELFF
TRBJ1-1,.,TRBV11-1,CASSLPTGATEAFF
TRBJ1-3,.,TRBV6-1,CASTRRLSSGNTIYF
TRBJ1-1,.,TRBV11-3,CASSFPGNNTEAFF
TRBJ1-2,.,TRBV19,CASSAQTGLRGYGYTF
TRBJ1-2,.,TRBV5-1,CASSEGLGYGYTF
TRBJ1-6,few,TRBV28,CASRRQGSNSPLHF
TRBJ1-4,few,TRBV18,CASSGDRAKSEKLFF
TRBJ1-5,.,TRBV7-2,CASSLKAQGVGNQPQHF
TRBJ2-1,.,TRBV19,CASSREIAGGYSYNEQFF
TRBJ1-2,.,TRBV6-1,CASLIRDRAFGGYTF
TRBJ1-6,.,TRBV28,CASSFEIRLYLHF
TRBJ2-2,.,TRBV27,CASSSEGARDGELFF
TRBJ1-1,.,TRBV5-1,CASSLGPGQNTEAFF
TRBJ1-5,.,TRBV2,CASSEGGPQPQHF
TRBJ2-3,once,TRBV5-1,CASSLRLAGRTDTQYF
TRBJ1-2,.,TRBV7-9,CASSLSQVMDGYTF
TRBJ2-5,.,TRBV6-1,CAARNLETQYF
TRBJ1-2,once,TRBV6-1,CASSGGQGVQTGYTF
TRBJ1-4,few,TRBV5-4,CASSFTTGANEKLFF
TRBJ1-1,.,TRBV19,CASSIRETGGSEAFF
TRBJ2-3,.,TRBV6-1,CASSERGPTDTQYF
TRBJ2-7,.,TRBV13,CASSPSGRVYEQYF
TRBJ1-2,.,TRBV19,CATWGGHGYTF
TRBJ1-2,.,TRBV18,CASSPGRLADNGYTF
TRBJ2-1,.,TRBV19,CASSIPPDRGRDEQFF
TRBJ1-2,.,TRBV29-1,CSVEGTPYRRYTF
TRBJ2-5,once,TRBV5-1,CASSLGARAQGETQYF
TRBJ2-1,.,TRBV9,CASSVGPGTSFNEQFF
TRBJ2-3,few,TRBV4-1,CASSQPTGLAGLLTDTQYF